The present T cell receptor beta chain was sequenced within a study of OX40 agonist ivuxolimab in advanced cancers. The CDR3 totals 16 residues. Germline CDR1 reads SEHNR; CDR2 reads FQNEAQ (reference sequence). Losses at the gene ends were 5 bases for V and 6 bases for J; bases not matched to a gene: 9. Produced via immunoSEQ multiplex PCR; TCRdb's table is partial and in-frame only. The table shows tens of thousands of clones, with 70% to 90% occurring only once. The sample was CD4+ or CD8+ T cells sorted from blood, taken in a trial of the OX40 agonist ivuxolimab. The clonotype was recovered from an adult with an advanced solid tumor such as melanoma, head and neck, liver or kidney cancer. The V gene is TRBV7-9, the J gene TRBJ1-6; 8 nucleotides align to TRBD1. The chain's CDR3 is CASSRATGAGNSPLHF. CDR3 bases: TGTGCCAGCAGCCGCGCGACAGGGGCGGGTAATTCACCCCTCCACTTT.